A single TCR beta chain is shown here with its context. The antigen remains undetermined. The sample comes from a study of CD8 T cells in Susac syndrome. The wider study: Clinical remission applied to 8 or 9 sequenced Susac syndrome patients, and about 6 had active disease. At the time their blood was drawn, patients with Susac syndrome were either therapy-naive, on corticosteroids (with some of them also receiving intravenous immunoglobulin), or on intravenous immunoglobulin alone. Findings and limits, study-wide: As the study acknowledged, the number of individuals in its TCR sequencing and HLA analysis was relatively small.

Reverse transcription of roughly 0.5 to 1 ug RNA was carried out with random hexamers. In TCRdb, the immunoSEQ multiplex PCR reads were re-called with MiXCR into one record per CDR3 protein. The repertoire consists of more than 150,000 distinct CDR3 sequences, with around 95% occurring once and the leading ten covering about 0.12%. Recently defined diagnostic criteria for definite or probable disease were fulfilled by Susac syndrome patients. The receptor was isolated from a human donor with Susac syndrome. The specimen sequenced was CD4+ T cells from PBMCs.

The CDR3 region has the DNA TGTGCCAGCGCGGACTCGCGGGGGCAGTTCTTC. Protein sequence: CASADSRGQFF. The V call is TRBV6-2 or TRBV6-3, the J call TRBJ2-1; D might be TRBD2 (6 bases). CDR1 is MNHEY, CDR2 SVGEGT, per germline. The CDR3 is 11 residues long. Trimming cost V 8 bases and J 12 bases, with 14 bases left between them.